These 6 T cell receptor beta chains were sequenced from one sample in a study of human versus mouse CDR3 diversity and MHC coevolution (dated by TCRdb to 2017 to 2019). Libraries came from the immunoSEQ multiplex PCR assay. TCRdb took this table from immuneACCESS and kept in-frame rearrangements with V and J called. Such tables lack part of the clones; where checked against another copy, unresolved V genes explain under half of the gap, and the rest is unexplained. The sample table contains about 60,000 clones; only one count was recorded for over 90% of them. Under 20% of the sample is taken by the ten largest. Material for sequencing was naive CD4+ T cells from blood. The meaning of the sample's cell subset or site label: CD45RO-negative CD62L-positive naive CD4 T cells. The receptors stem from a person between 55 and 69 years old in good health.

The V and J genes are TRBV4-2 and TRBJ1-4, with D hard to call. The CDR3 covers 13 residues. V lost 0 bases and J 6 bases, leaving 5 bases between the germline ends. Germline assignment: CDR1 LGHNA and CDR2 YNFKEQ. CDR3 nucleotide sequence: TGTGCCAGCAGCCAAGATTCAGATGAAAAACTGTTTTTT. Protein product: CASSQDSDEKLFF.

V usage is TRBV18 and J usage is TRBJ2-1; 8 bases agree with TRBD1. V dropped 3 bases and J dropped 7; count of bases not matched to a gene: 11. The CDR3 loop spans 16 amino acids. Germline lookup yields CDR1 KGHSH and CDR2 LQKENI. CDR3: CASSPQTGVVSNEQFF. The CDR3 nucleotides are TGTGCCAGCTCACCCCAGACAGGGGTAGTGAGTAATGAGCAGTTCTTC.

The chain employs TRBV5-4 and TRBJ2-5, with TRBD2 matching 9 bases. The CDR3 is made up of 14 amino acids. The junction had 5 bases not matched to a gene; V was cut back by 4 bases and J by 4 bases. CDR1 and CDR2 (germline): SGHNT, YYREEE (reference sequence). The CDR3 bases are TGTGCCAGCAGCCAAGGGACTAGCACAGAGACCCAGTACTTC. Translation: CASSQGTSTETQYF.

This chain uses TRBV5-1 with TRBJ2-1; 11 nucleotides match TRBD2. J was trimmed by 6 bases and V by 7 bases; bases with no gene match: 9. Looked up from germline, CDR1 is SGHRS and CDR2 is YFSETQ. The CDR3 length is 15 residues. The CDR3 DNA reads as TGCGCCAGCGGCATACTAGCGGGAGATCTCAATGAGCAGTTCTTC. Protein sequence: CASGILAGDLNEQFF.

The rearrangement links TRBV7-9 to TRBJ1-4; possible D gene TRBD1, 6 bases. V was shortened by 6 bases and J by 5 bases, with 13 bases between the two germline ends. The CDR3 is 14 residues long. Germline V gives CDR1 SEHNR, CDR2 FQNEAQ (reference sequence). In DNA form, the CDR3 reads TGTGCCAGCAGACCGGACAGAGTAAATGAAAAACTGTTTTTT. This translates into CASRPDRVNEKLFF.

This chain joins TRBV9 and TRBJ2-3; 9 bases align to TRBD1. This CDR3 has 16 amino acids. CDR1 is SGDLS, CDR2 YYNGEE, per germline. V lost 0 bases, J lost 5 bases, and 7 bases stayed unmatched. As DNA, the CDR3 is TGTGCCAGCAGCGTAGGTCGACAGGGGGTGGAAGATACGCAGTATTTT. This translates into CASSVGRQGVEDTQYF.